The 13 T cell receptor beta chains below were found in one sample sequenced in a study of early T cells in non-severe SARS-CoV-2 infection. MiXCR was run by TCRdb on the 5' RACE reads, yielding one entry per CDR3 protein. The table has fewer than 30,000 distinct CDR3 sequences, roughly 9.7% seen once. Material for sequencing was whole blood. These receptors all come from an adult who was a healthcare worker with PCR-confirmed SARS-CoV-2 infection or an uninfected control (not recorded which).

This clonotype was detected a few times. This chain links TRBV7-2 with TRBJ1-1; weak D call: TRBD1 (6 bases). V shed 5 bases and J shed 1 base, with 14 bases lying between them. Looked up from germline, CDR1 is SGHTA and CDR2 is FQGNSA. This CDR3 is built from 15 residues. The CDR3: CASSPQGLGNTEAFF. CDR3 coding DNA: TGTGCCAGCAGCCCACAGGGTTTGGGGAACACTGAAGCTTTCTTT.

This clonotype was recorded a few times. The CDR3 protein is CASSPRNGGGNEQFF. In DNA form, the CDR3 reads TGTGCCAGCAGTCCCCGGAACGGGGGGGGCAATGAGCAGTTCTTC. The chain couples TRBV12-3 or TRBV12-4 to TRBJ2-1; 8 bases map to TRBD2. The junction had 9 bases not matched to a gene; V was cut back by 5 bases and J by 6 bases. This CDR3 is built from 15 residues.

This clonotype was counted only a few times. The chain recombines TRBV30 with TRBJ2-5, with 8 bases identical to TRBD1. The CDR3 sequence is 13 residues long. Germline V lookup: CDR1 GTSNPN, CDR2 SVGIG (reference sequence). With 0 bases clipped from V and 3 bases from J, the junction kept 0 bases outside the gene matches. In DNA, the CDR3 is TGTGCCTGGAGTGTGGACAGGGAAGAGACCCAGTACTTC. Translating gives CAWSVDREETQYF. Drawing the rest from reference TRBV30 and TRBJ2-5, the complete variable domain is SQTIHQWPATLVQPVGSPLSLECTVEGTSNPNLYWYRQAAGRGLQLLFYSVGIGQISSEVPQNLSASRPQDRQFILSSKKLLLSDSGFYLCAWSVDREETQYFGPGTRLLVL.

In its sample, this clonotype was seen many times. The chain joins TRBV5-6 to TRBJ2-3; perhaps D is TRBD1 or TRBD2 (5 bases each). Germline CDR1 reads SGHDT; CDR2 reads YYEEEE. The ends were cut back, 4 bases at V and 1 base at J, with 16 bases in the middle. The CDR3 contains 16 residues. CDR3 nucleotides: TGTGCCAGCAGCGAAACTCAGGGACGCCGCACAGATACGCAGTATTTT. Translating it yields CASSETQGRRTDTQYF.

This clonotype has a count of ten or more. V is TRBV7-8 and J is TRBJ2-5; either TRBD1 or TRBD2 may fit D (6 bases each). The V gene's germline CDR1 is SGHVS and CDR2 FQNEAQ. Trimming left V 5 bases short and J 8 bases short, with 18 bases between. The CDR3 extends over 14 amino acids. The CDR3 coding sequence is TGTGCCAGCAGCCTTACGTGGGGGCGGGAAACCCAGTACTTC. Translation: CASSLTWGRETQYF.

Here the CDR3 reads CASSPRQGTNSPLHF. CDR3 nucleotide sequence: TGTGCCAGCAGCCCCCGACAGGGGACTAATTCACCCCTCCACTTT. The rearrangement links TRBV9 to TRBJ1-6; 8 bases line up with TRBD1. This CDR3 has 15 amino acids. Per the germline V gene, CDR1 is SGDLS and CDR2 is YYNGEE. J was trimmed by 6 bases and V by 4 bases; bases with no gene match: 6.

This clonotype was recorded at least ten times. This chain links TRBV6-1 with TRBJ1-5; D is possibly TRBD1 (6 bases). In germline, CDR1 is MNHNS, CDR2 SASEGT. The V end was cut by 9 bases, the J end by 2 bases, with 14 bases between. CDR3 length: 14 amino acids. The CDR3 region is CASHRARGNQPQHF. The DNA of the CDR3 is TGTGCCAGTCACAGGGCAAGAGGCAATCAGCCCCAGCATTTT.

Comment on this clonotype: A much more abundant neighbour one base away suggests this may be a read error. The chain uses TRBV27 and TRBJ2-1; no definite D call. This CDR3 contains 13 residues. Germline CDR1 MNHEY, CDR2 SMNVEV (reference sequence). The CDR3 spells CVSQASSYNEQFF. The CDR3 DNA is TGTGTCAGCCAGGCCAGCTCCTACAATGAGCAGTTCTTC.

This clonotype was observed many times. The V and J genes are TRBV7-9 and TRBJ2-5, with 7 nucleotides matching TRBD1. The CDR3 sequence is 13 residues long. V shed 6 bases, J shed 4 bases, and the junction held 5 bases outside the gene matches. CDR1 SEHNR and CDR2 FQNEAQ come from the germline V gene (reference sequence). The CDR3 sequence: CASRIGGGETQYF. In DNA, the CDR3 is TGTGCCAGCAGAATAGGGGGCGGAGAGACCCAGTACTTC.

This clonotype came up many times. V and J are TRBV5-8 and TRBJ2-3; TRBD1 or TRBD2 may be the D gene (6 bases each). The CDR3 runs 17 residues. CDR1 is SGHTS and CDR2 is YDEGEE in the germline V gene. V was shortened by 0 bases and J by 1 base, with 15 bases between the two germline ends. The CDR3 bases are TGTGCCAGCAGCTTGGGCTATCGGGGGCCCGGCACAGATACGCAGTATTTT. Its protein product is CASSLGYRGPGTDTQYF.

This clonotype has a handful of counts. The DNA of the CDR3 is TGCAGTGCGGGGCCTCCCTCCCTCTACGAGCAGTACTTC. Residues: CSAGPPSLYEQYF. The V and J genes are TRBV20-1 and TRBJ2-7, with D possibly matching TRBD1 (5 bases). The germline gives CDR1 DFQATT, CDR2 SNEGSKA (reference sequence). The CDR3 has 13 amino acids. Trimming took off 6 bases at V and 3 bases at J, with 15 bases between the two ends.

The sample holds many counts of this clonotype. The CDR3 spells CASSVFLNTEAFF. The CDR3 nucleotides are TGTGCCAGCAGCGTGTTTTTGAACACTGAAGCTTTCTTT. This rearrangement joins TRBV9 to TRBJ1-1; D not certain. V shed 2 bases and J shed 0 bases, with 5 bases lying between them. There are 13 residues in the CDR3. Germline CDR1 reads SGDLS; CDR2 reads YYNGEE.

This clonotype was found many times. The chain has TRBV3-1 and TRBJ2-3, with TRBD2 matching 12 bases. The CDR3 totals 17 residues. The germline V gene encodes CDR1 LGHDT and CDR2 YNNKEL (reference sequence). J lost 1 base, V lost 4 bases, and 6 bases had no gene match. The CDR3 DNA reads TGTGCCAGCAGCCGCGCGGCTAGCGGGGGGGGCACAGATACGCAGTATTTT. It codes for CASSRAASGGGTDTQYF.